Listed below are T cell receptor beta chains from one sample, sequenced in a study of T cell responses to AZD1222 COVID-19 vaccine. TCRdb's table, derived via immunoSEQ multiplex PCR, lists solely in-frame clones and lacks some. This table holds 150,000 to 200,000 clones, around 90% found once. The starting material was peripheral blood, obtained on day 0 of AZD1222 vaccination. These receptors came from an adult in good health. The CDR3 runs from the conserved cysteine through the conserved F or W. The order of the fields is V gene, CDR3 protein.

v_gene: TRBV12-3/TRBV12-4
CDR3aa: CASSFLTPYEQYF

v_gene: TRBV4-1
CDR3aa: CASSPRQGANYGYTF

v_gene: TRBV2
CDR3aa: CASSNRGNTEAFF

v_gene: TRBV5-1
CDR3aa: CASSVGTGGEKLFF

v_gene: TRBV5-1
CDR3aa: CASSLDGNTIYF

v_gene: TRBV21-1
CDR3aa: CASSKEGYRGRGETQYF

v_gene: TRBV5-1
CDR3aa: CASSLGPGPDNQPQHF

v_gene: TRBV28
CDR3aa: CASSPALAGRTDTQYF

v_gene: TRBV5-1
CDR3aa: CASSLGPAQWGTEAFF

v_gene: TRBV7-9
CDR3aa: CASSPPDRGLGYTF

v_gene: TRBV6-5
CDR3aa: CASSPGTANEKLFF

v_gene: TRBV12-3/TRBV12-4
CDR3aa: CASSLLGGTEAFF

v_gene: TRBV28
CDR3aa: CASSPRGIGHEQYF

v_gene: TRBV12-3/TRBV12-4
CDR3aa: CASSPGQGPGYTF

v_gene: TRBV28
CDR3aa: CASSLYRVNSPLHF

v_gene: TRBV20-1
CDR3aa: CSATTNEQYF

v_gene: TRBV2
CDR3aa: CASSEGVYGYTF

v_gene: TRBV13
CDR3aa: CASSLSGRVNTGELFF

v_gene: TRBV7-9
CDR3aa: CASSPARDITLYGYTF

v_gene: TRBV19
CDR3aa: CASSPRDNQITNYGYTF

v_gene: TRBV6-2/TRBV6-3
CDR3aa: CASSYSTTAGELFF

v_gene: TRBV7-8
CDR3aa: CASSLDRLPSYEQYF

v_gene: TRBV27
CDR3aa: CASSPTGRSQPQHF

v_gene: TRBV23-1
CDR3aa: CASSQPGDRQTNQPQHF

v_gene: TRBV5-6
CDR3aa: CASSFTGQGAAGYTF

v_gene: TRBV29-1
CDR3aa: CSVRTGSNYGYTF

v_gene: TRBV5-6
CDR3aa: CASSPPTGTVQYF

v_gene: TRBV19
CDR3aa: CASQGFSGANVLTF

v_gene: TRBV5-1
CDR3aa: CASSLTGTGWEKLFF